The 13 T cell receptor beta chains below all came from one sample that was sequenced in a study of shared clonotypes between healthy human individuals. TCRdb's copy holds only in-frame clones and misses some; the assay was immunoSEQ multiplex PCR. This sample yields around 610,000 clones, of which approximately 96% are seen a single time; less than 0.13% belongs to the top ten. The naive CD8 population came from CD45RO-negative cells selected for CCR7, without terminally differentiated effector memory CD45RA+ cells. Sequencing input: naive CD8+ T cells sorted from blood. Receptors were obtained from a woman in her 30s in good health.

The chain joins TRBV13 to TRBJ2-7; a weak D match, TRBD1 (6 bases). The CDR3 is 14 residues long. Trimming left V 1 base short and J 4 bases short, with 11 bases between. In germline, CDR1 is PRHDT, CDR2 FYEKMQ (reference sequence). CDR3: CASSLASQGYEQYF. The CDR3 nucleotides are TGTGCCAGCAGCTTAGCGTCCCAGGGGTACGAGCAGTACTTC.

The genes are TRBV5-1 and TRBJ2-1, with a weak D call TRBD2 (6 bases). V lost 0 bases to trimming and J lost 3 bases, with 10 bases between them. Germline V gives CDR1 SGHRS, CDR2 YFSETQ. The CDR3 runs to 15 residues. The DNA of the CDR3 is TGCGCCAGCAGCTTGGAGCGGAGGGTCTACAATGAGCAGTTCTTC. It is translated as CASSLERRVYNEQFF.

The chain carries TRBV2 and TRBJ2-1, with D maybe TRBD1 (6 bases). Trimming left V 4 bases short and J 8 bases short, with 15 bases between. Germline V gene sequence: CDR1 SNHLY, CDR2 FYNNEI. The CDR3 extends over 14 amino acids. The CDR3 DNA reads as TGTGCCAGCAGTGTTTACAGGGTTGTAGATGAGCAGTTCTTC. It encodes CASSVYRVVDEQFF. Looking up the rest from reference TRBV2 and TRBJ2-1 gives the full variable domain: EPEVTQTPSHQVTQMGQEVILRCVPISNHLYFYWYRQILGQKVEFLVSFYNNEISEKSEIFDDQFSVERPDGSNFTLKIRSTKLEDSAMYFCASSVYRVVDEQFFGPGTRLTVL.

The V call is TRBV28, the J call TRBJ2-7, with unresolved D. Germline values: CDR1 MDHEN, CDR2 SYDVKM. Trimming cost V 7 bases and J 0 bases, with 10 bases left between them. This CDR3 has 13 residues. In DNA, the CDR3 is TGTGCCAGCACCCCGGTTTTCTCCTACGAGCAGTACTTC. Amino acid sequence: CASTPVFSYEQYF.

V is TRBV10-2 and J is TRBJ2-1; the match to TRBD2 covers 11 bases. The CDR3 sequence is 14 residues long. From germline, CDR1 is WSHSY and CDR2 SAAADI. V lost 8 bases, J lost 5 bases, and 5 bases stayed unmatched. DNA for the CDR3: TGCGCCAGCGCAACTAGCGGGAGTCACAATGAGCAGTTCTTC. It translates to CASATSGSHNEQFF.

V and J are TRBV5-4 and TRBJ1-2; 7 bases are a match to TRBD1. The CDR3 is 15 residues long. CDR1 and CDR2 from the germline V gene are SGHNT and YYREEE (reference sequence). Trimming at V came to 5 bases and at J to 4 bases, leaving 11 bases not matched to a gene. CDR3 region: CASSYNNQGGYGYTF. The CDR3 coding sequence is TGTGCCAGCAGTTACAATAATCAGGGGGGCTATGGCTACACCTTC.

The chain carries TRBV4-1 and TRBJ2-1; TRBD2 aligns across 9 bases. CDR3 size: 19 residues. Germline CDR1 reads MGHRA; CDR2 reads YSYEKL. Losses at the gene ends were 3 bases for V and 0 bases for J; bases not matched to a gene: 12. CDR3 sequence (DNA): TGCGCCAGCAGCCAGGGGGCCGGGACTAGCTCCAGCTCCTACAATGAGCAGTTCTTC. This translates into CASSQGAGTSSSSYNEQFF.

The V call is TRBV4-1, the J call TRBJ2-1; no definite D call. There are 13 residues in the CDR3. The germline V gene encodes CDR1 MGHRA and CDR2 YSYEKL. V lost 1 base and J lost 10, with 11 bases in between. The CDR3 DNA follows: TGCGCCAGCAGCCAAGCCCTAGTCGGAGAGCAGTTCTTC. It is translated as CASSQALVGEQFF.

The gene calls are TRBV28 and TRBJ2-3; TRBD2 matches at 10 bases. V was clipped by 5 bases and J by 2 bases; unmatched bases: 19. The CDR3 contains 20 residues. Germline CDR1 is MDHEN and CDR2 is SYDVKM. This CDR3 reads CASSPLWSDGSGRVTDTQYF. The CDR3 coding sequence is TGTGCCAGCAGTCCCCTCTGGTCGGACGGAAGCGGGAGGGTCACAGATACGCAGTATTTT.

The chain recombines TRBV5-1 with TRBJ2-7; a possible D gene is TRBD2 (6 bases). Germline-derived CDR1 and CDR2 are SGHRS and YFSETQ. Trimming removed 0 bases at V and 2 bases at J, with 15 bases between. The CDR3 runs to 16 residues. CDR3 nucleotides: TGCGCCAGCAGCTTGGATCAAGGGACTTTAACCTACGAGCAGTACTTC. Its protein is CASSLDQGTLTYEQYF.

The CDR3 coding sequence is TGCGCCAGCTCTCAGATGGGACAGGGCTACGAGCAGTACTTC. Translated, it gives CASSQMGQGYEQYF. The genes are TRBV5-1 and TRBJ2-7; 9 nucleotides align to TRBD1. This CDR3 contains 14 residues. Looked up from germline, CDR1 is SGHRS and CDR2 is YFSETQ. After removal of 7 bases from V and 3 bases from J, the junction contained 8 bases not matched to a gene.

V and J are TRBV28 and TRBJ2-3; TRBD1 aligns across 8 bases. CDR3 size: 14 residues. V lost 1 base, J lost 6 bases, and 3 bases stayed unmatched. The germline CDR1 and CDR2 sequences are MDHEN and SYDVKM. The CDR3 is CASSLLNRGDTQYF. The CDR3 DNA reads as TGTGCCAGCAGTTTATTGAACAGGGGGGATACGCAGTATTTT.

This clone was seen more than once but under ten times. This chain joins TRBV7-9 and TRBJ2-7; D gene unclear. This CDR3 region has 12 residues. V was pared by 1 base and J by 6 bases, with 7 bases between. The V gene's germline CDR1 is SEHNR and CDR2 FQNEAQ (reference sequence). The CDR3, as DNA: TGTGCCAGCAGCTTAGGGGCCTCCGAGCAGTACTTC. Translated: CASSLGASEQYF.